This T cell receptor beta chain was recovered during a study of shared clonotypes between healthy human individuals. Study results and limitations: Sampling covered blood only; tissue repertoires likely differ. Between four donors, naive CD4 clonotypes were shared at a level of roughly 5.5%.

Naive CD8 cells lacked CD45RO, underwent positive selection for CCR7 and left out terminally differentiated effector memory CD45RA+ cells. This clone occurred once. Its antigen is as yet unknown. Evenly divided among several immunoSEQ plates was the genomic DNA of each subset. DNA at about 0.2 ug, tens of thousands of T cell genomes, went into sorted-subset replicate PCRs. TCRdb's copy holds only in-frame clones and misses some; the assay was immunoSEQ multiplex PCR. This sample yields approximately 2,000,000 clones, of which around 95% are seen a single time; 1.5% to 2% belongs to the top ten. CDR3 size: 14 residues. The germline CDR1 and CDR2 sequences are MNHNY and SVGAGI (reference sequence). V gave up 0 bases and J gave up 7 bases; unmatched junction bases: 2.

V usage is TRBV6-6 and J usage is TRBJ2-1, with 8 positions matching TRBD2. This TCR was recovered from a man younger than 30 in good health. Some clones in this sample may be carry-over from other donors' samples. Sequences were obtained from naive CD8+ T cells from PBMCs. The CDR3 loop reads CASSYSLAANEQFF. CDR3 bases: TGTGCCAGCAGTTACTCACTAGCGGCTAATGAGCAGTTCTTC.